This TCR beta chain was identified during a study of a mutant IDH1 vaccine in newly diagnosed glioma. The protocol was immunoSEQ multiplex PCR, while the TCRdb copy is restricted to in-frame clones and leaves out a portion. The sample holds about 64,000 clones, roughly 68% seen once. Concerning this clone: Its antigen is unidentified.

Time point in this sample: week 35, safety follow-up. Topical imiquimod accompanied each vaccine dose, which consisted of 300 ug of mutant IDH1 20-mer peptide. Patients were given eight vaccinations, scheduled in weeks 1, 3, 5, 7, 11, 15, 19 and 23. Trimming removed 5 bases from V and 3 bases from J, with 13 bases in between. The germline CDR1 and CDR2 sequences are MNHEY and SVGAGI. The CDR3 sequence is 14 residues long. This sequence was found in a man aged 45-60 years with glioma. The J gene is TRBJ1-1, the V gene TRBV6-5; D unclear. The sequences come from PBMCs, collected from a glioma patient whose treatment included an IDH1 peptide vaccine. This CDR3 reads CASSLRPRDTEAFF. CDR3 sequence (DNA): TGTGCCAGCAGTCTCCGGCCTAGGGACACTGAAGCTTTCTTT.